The table lists the clone carrying this T cell receptor (beta chain) with a count of one. Its antigen remains unknown. This sample is drawn from a study of CD8 T cells in ankylosing spondylitis. Findings of the study overall: Prior work had noted some motif variants in reactive arthritis blood and synovial fluid. Within peripheral blood, clones linked to disease were CD8+ and relatively rare. A TCR beta motif made of fewer than ten highly homologous variants seemed typical of ankylosing spondylitis blood. From matched ankylosing spondylitis synovial fluid, disease-linked clones were reportedly recovered at significantly enriched levels.

Researchers built TCR beta libraries using quantitative 5'-RACE with molecular barcodes. MiXCR, applied by TCRdb to the 5' RACE reads, yields one record per CDR3 protein. The data hold 200,000 to 250,000 distinct CDR3 sequences, with around 17% observed a single time. The CDR3 consists of 14 residues. Per the germline V gene, CDR1 is MNHNS and CDR2 is SASEGT. Losses at the gene ends were 3 bases for V and 1 base for J; bases not matched to a gene: 2. This sequence joins TRBV6-1 and TRBJ1-1; the match to TRBD1 covers 7 bases. The receptor's source is a male donor with ankylosing spondylitis. The sample taken for sequencing was blood, either unsorted or a sorted T cell fraction (not recorded which). CDR3: CASSDRGENTEAFF. The CDR3 DNA sequence: TGTGCCAGCAGTGACAGGGGGGAGAACACTGAAGCTTTCTTT.